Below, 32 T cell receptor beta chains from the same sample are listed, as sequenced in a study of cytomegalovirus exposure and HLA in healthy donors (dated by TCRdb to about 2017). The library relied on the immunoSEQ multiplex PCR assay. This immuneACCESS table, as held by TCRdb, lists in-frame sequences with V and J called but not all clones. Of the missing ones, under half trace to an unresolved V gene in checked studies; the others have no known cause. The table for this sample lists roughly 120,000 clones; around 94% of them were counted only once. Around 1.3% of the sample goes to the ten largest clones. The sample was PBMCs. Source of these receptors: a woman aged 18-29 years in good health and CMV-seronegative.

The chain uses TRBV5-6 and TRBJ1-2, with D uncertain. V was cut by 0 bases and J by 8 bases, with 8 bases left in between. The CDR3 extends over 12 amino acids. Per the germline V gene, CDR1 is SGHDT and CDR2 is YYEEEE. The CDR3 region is CASSLAMFGYTF. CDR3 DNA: TGTGCCAGCAGCTTGGCAATGTTCGGCTACACCTTC.

CDR3 nucleotide sequence: TGTGCCAGCGGAAAGGGGTACAATGAGCAGTTCTTC. Its translation is CASGKGYNEQFF. The chain joins TRBV7-2 to TRBJ2-1; D is perhaps TRBD1 (5 bases). Germline-derived CDR1 and CDR2 are SGHTA and FQGNSA. The CDR3 is 12 amino acids. The ends were cut back, 8 bases at V and 4 bases at J, with 9 bases in the middle.

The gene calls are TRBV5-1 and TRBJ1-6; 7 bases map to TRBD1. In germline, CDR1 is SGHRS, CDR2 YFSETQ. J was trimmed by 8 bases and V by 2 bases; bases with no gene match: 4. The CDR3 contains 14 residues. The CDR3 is CASSFQGEDSPLHF. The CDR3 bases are TGCGCCAGCAGCTTTCAGGGGGAGGATTCACCCCTCCACTTT. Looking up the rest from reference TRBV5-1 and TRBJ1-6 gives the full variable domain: KAGVTQTPRYLIKTRGQQVTLSCSPISGHRSVSWYQQTPGQGLQFLFEYFSETQRNKGNFPGRFSGRQFSNSRSEMNVSTLELGDSALYLCASSFQGEDSPLHFGNGTRLTVT.

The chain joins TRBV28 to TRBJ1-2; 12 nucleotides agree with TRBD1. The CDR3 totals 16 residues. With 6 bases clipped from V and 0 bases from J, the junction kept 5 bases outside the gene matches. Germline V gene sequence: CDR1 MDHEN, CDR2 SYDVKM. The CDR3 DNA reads TGTGCCAGCAGAACCGGGACAGGGGGCGCTAACTATGGCTACACCTTC. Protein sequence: CASRTGTGGANYGYTF.

CDR3 amino acids: CANSKGLAGGPETQYF. DNA for the CDR3: TGTGCCAATTCAAAGGGACTAGCGGGAGGGCCGGAGACCCAGTACTTC. The chain couples TRBV6-6 to TRBJ2-5; 16 bases map to TRBD2. The CDR3 runs 16 residues. J lost 5 bases, V lost 10 bases, and 10 bases had no gene match. Germline CDR1 and CDR2: MNHNY and SVGAGI (reference sequence).

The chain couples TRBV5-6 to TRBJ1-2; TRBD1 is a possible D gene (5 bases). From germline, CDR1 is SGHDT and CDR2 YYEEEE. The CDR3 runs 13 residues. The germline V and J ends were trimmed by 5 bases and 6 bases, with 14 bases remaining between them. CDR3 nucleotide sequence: TGTGCCAGCAGACCCCTCAGGGAGGATGGCTACACCTTC. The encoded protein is CASRPLREDGYTF.

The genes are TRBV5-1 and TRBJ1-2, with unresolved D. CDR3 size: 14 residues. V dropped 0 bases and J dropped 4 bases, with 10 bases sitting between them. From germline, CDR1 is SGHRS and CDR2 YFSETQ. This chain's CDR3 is CASSLERDSYGYTF. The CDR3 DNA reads TGCGCCAGCAGCTTGGAACGCGACTCCTATGGCTACACCTTC. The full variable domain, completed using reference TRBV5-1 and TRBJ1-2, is KAGVTQTPRYLIKTRGQQVTLSCSPISGHRSVSWYQQTPGQGLQFLFEYFSETQRNKGNFPGRFSGRQFSNSRSEMNVSTLELGDSALYLCASSLERDSYGYTFGSGTRLTVV.

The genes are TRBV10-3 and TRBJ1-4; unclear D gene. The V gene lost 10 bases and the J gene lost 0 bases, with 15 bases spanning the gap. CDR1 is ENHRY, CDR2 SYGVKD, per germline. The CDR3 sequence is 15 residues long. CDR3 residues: CATVQFSATNEKLFF. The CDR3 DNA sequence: TGTGCCACCGTTCAATTTAGTGCAACTAATGAAAAACTGTTTTTT.

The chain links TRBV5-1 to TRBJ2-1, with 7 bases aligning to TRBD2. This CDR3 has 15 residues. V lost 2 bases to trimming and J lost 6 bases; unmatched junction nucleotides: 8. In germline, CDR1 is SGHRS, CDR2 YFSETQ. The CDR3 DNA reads TGCGCCAGCAGCTTAGGGGCTAGCGGTCTCAATGAGCAGTTCTTC. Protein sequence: CASSLGASGLNEQFF.

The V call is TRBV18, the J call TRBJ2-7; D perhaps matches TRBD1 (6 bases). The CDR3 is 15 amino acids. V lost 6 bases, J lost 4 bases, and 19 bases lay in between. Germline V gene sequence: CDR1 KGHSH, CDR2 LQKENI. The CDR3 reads CASSLGQRGIYEQYF. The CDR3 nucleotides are TGTGCCAGCTCCTTGGGCCAAAGGGGGATATACGAGCAGTACTTC.

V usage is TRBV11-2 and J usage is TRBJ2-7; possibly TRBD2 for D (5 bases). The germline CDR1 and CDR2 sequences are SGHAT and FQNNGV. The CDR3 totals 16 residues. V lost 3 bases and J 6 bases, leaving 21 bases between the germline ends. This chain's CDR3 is CASSFLTGYDRGEQYF. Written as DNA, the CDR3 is TGTGCCAGCAGCTTCCTGACGGGGTATGATCGTGGCGAGCAGTACTTC. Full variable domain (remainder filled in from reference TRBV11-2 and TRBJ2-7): EAGVAQSPRYKIIEKRQSVAFWCNPISGHATLYWYQQILGQGPKLLIQFQNNGVVDDSQLPKDRFSAERLKGVDSTLKIQPAKLEDSAVYLCASSFLTGYDRGEQYFGPGTRLTVT.

The DNA for the CDR3 is TGTGCCAGCAGTACCCTTCACGGGGGGATCACAGATACGCAGTATTTT. Encoded protein: CASSTLHGGITDTQYF. This sequence joins TRBV7-9 and TRBJ2-3; 7 bases line up with TRBD2. With V trimmed by 6 bases and J by 2 bases, 11 bases remained unmatched. CDR1 is SEHNR and CDR2 is FQNEAQ in the germline V gene (reference sequence). This CDR3 has 16 amino acids.

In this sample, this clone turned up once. The CDR3 bases are TGCGCCAGCAGCCAGATGGACAGCCTGAACACTGAAGCTTTCTTT. It translates to CASSQMDSLNTEAFF. J is TRBJ1-1 and V is TRBV4-1, with D possibly being TRBD1 (6 bases). Trimming removed 3 bases from V and 0 bases from J, with 11 bases in between. The germline CDR1 and CDR2 sequences are MGHRA and YSYEKL. This CDR3 has 15 residues.

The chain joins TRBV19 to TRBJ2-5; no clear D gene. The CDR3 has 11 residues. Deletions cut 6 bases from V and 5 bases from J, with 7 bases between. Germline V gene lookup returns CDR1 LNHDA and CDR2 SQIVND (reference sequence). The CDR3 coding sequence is TGTGCCAGTAGCCCCGGGGAGACCCAGTACTTC. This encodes CASSPGETQYF.

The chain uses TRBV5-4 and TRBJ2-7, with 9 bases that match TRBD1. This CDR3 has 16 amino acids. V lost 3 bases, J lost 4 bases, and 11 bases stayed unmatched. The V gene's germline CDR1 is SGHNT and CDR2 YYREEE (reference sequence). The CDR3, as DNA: TGTGCCAGCAGCTATTTTACAGGGGGCAAGAGGTACGAGCAGTACTTC. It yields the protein CASSYFTGGKRYEQYF.

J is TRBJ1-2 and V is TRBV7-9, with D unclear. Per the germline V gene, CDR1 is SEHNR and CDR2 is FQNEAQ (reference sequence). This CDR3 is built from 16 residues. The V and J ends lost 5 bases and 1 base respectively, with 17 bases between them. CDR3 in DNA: TGTGCCAGCAGCCCTTTTAAATTCGACATTAACTATGGCTACACCTTC. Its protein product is CASSPFKFDINYGYTF.

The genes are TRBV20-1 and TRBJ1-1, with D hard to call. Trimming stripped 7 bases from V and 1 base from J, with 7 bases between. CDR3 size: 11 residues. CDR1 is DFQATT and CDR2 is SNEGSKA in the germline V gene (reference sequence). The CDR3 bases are TGCAGTGGATACGGGAACACTGAAGCTTTCTTT. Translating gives CSGYGNTEAFF.

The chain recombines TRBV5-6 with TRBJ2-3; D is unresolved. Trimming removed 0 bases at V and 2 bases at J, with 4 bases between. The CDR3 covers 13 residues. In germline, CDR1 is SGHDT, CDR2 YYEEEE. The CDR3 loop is CASSLVATDTQYF. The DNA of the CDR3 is TGTGCCAGCAGCTTGGTGGCCACAGATACGCAGTATTTT.

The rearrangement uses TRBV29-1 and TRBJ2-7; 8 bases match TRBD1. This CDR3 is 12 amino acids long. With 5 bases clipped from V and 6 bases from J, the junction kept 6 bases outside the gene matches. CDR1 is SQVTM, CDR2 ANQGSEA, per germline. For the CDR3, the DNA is TGCAGCGTTCGACAGGGGACTGGCGAGCAGTACTTC. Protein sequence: CSVRQGTGEQYF.

CDR3 sequence (DNA): TGTGCCAGCACCACGGGGGGGGGCGGACTCTATGGCTACACCTTC. Translation gives CASTTGGGGLYGYTF. The rearrangement links TRBV6-5 to TRBJ1-2, with a tentative D call TRBD1 (6 bases). Germline CDR1 and CDR2: MNHEY and SVGAGI. The CDR3 is made up of 15 amino acids. V lost 7 bases and J lost 4, with 19 bases in between.

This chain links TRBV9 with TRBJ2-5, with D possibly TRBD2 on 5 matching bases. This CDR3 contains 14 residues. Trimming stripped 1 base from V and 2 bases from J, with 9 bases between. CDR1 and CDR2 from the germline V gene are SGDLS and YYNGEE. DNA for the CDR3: TGTGCCAGCAGCGTATCCGGGATACAAGAGACCCAGTACTTC. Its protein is CASSVSGIQETQYF.

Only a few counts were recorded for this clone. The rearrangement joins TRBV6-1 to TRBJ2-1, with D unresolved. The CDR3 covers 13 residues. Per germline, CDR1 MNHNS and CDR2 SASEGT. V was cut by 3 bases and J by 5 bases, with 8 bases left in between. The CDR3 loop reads CASSDEEHNEQFF. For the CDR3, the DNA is TGTGCCAGCAGTGATGAGGAGCACAATGAGCAGTTCTTC.

The CDR3 sequence is CASTPDGQETQYF. CDR3 DNA: TGTGCCAGCACCCCAGACGGGCAAGAGACCCAGTACTTC. The V gene is TRBV2, the J gene TRBJ2-5, with no clear D. The germline CDR1 and CDR2 sequences are SNHLY and FYNNEI. The CDR3 has 13 residues. Trimming took off 7 bases at V and 2 bases at J, with 11 bases between the two ends.

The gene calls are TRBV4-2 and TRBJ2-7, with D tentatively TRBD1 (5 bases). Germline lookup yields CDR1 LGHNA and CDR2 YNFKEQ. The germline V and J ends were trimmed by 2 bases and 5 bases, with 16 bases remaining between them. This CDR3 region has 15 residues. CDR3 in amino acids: CASSQPSGIVHEQYF. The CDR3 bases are TGTGCCAGCAGCCAACCGTCAGGGATAGTCCACGAGCAGTACTTC.

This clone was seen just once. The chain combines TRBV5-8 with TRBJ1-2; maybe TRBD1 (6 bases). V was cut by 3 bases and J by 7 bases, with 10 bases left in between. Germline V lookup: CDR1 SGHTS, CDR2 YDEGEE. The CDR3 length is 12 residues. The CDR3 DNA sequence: TGTGCCAGCAGCTCACGACAGGTTGGCTACACCTTC. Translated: CASSSRQVGYTF. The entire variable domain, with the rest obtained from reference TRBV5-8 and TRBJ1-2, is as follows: EAGVTQSPTHLIKTRGQQATLRCSPISGHTSVYWYQQALGLGLQFLLWYDEGEERNRGNFPPRFSGRQFPNYSSELNVNALELEDSALYLCASSSRQVGYTFGSGTRLTVV.

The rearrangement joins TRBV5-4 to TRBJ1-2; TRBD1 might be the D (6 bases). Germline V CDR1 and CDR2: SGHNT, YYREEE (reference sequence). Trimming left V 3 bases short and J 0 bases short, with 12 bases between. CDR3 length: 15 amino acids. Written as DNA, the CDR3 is TGTGCCAGCAGCTCTGGGACACGTACTAACTATGGCTACACCTTC. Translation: CASSSGTRTNYGYTF.

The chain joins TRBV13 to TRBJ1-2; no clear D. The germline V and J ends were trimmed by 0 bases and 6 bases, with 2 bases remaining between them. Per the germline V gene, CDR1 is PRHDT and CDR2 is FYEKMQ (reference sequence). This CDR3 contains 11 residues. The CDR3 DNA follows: TGTGCCAGCAGCTTAGGCGATGGCTACACCTTC. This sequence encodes CASSLGDGYTF.

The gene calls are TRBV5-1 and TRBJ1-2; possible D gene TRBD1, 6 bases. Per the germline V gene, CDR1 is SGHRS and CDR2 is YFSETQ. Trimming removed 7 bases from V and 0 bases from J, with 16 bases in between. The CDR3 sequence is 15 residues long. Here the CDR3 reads CASRAQGGANYGYTF. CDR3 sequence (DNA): TGCGCCAGCCGCGCTCAAGGGGGGGCTAACTATGGCTACACCTTC.

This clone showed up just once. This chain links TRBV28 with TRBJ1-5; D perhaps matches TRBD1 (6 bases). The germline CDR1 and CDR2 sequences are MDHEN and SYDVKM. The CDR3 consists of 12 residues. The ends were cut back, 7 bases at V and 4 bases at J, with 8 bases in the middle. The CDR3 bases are TGTGCCAGCATCGACAGGAATCAGCCCCAGCATTTT. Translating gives CASIDRNQPQHF.

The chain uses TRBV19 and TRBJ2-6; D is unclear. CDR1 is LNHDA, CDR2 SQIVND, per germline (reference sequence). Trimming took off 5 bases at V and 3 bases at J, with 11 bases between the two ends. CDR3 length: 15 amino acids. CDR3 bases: TGTGCCAGTAGTCCCGAGTCCTATGGGGCCAACGTCCTGACTTTC. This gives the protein CASSPESYGANVLTF.

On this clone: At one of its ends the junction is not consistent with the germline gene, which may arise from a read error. CDR3 sequence reads: CAGSDSSGRYNEQFF. The CDR3 region has the DNA TGTGCCGGCAGTGACTCTAGCGGGAGGTACAATGAGCAGTTCTTC. V usage is TRBV6-4 and J usage is TRBJ2-1, with 11 bases lining up with TRBD2. CDR1 is MRHNA and CDR2 is SNTAGT in the germline V gene. There are 15 residues in the CDR3.

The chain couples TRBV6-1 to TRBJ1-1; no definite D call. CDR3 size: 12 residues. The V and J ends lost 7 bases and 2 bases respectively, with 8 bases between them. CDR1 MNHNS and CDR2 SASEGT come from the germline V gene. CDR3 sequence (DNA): TGTGCCAGCACCCCCTTCAACACTGAAGCTTTCTTT. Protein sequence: CASTPFNTEAFF.